The entry that follows covers one T cell receptor (beta chain) sequence. These data are taken from a study of blood T cell repertoires in COVID-19. For the study at large: There were acute and convalescent COVID-19 samples, and they came from the United States, Italy and Spain.

Per the germline V gene, CDR1 is SGHRS and CDR2 is YFSETQ. The CDR3 loop spans 16 amino acids. V was pared by 1 base and J by 7 bases, with 17 bases between. In the authors' workflow: Reference gene primer amplification gave nucleated cell count estimates. Generated by immunoSEQ multiplex PCR, the TCRdb table keeps only in-frame clones and is missing some. The DNA gave D and trimming, while V, J and clone size come from that table. The top ten hold approximately 0.9% of the sample, which has 85,000 to 120,000 clones, 70% to 80% seen once. The sample taken for sequencing was peripheral blood. The sequence was collected from a human donor with acute or convalescent COVID-19. The donor label of this sample is uncertain. The chain carries TRBV5-1 and TRBJ2-2; perhaps TRBD1 as D (6 bases). In nucleotides, the CDR3 is TGCGCCAGCAGCTTGTCACCGTTGGGGGCGGGCGGGGAGCTGTTTTTT. Protein sequence: CASSLSPLGAGGELFF.